At least ten counts were recorded for the clone carrying this T cell receptor beta chain. RNA transcripts were the source from which TCR beta CDR3 regions were amplified. HTBI-primed first-round RT-PCR preceded second-round multiplex PCR. MiXCR, applied by TCRdb to the multiplex PCR reads, yields one record per CDR3 protein. The data show a few hundred thousand distinct CDR3 sequences, approximately 16% seen once. The sample is drawn from a study of Graves' ophthalmopathy and Graves' hyperthyroidism. Clinical symptoms and serum thyroxine were used for diagnosis; TRAb, thyroid ultrasound and orbital computed tomography were also relied on. The clonotype originates from a woman aged 18-29 years with Graves' ophthalmopathy. The sample was peripheral blood.

The CDR3 sequence is CASSAGTTPGELFF. As DNA, the CDR3 is TGTGCCAGCAGCGCCGGGACTACACCCGGGGAGCTGTTTTTT. The genes are TRBV7-9 and TRBJ2-2; TRBD2 aligns across 7 bases. V gave up 5 bases and J gave up 6 bases; unmatched junction bases: 6. The V gene's germline CDR1 is SEHNR and CDR2 FQNEAQ (reference sequence). This CDR3 is 14 amino acids long.